The 32 T cell receptor beta chains presented below share a single source sample, sequenced in a study of T cells of healthy individuals. MiXCR, applied by TCRdb to the 5' RACE reads, yields one record per CDR3 protein. This sample carries 41,000 or so distinct CDR3 sequences, 3.5% to 5.5% of them seen once, and the ten largest clones take less than 9.5%. These TCRs come from a human donor in good health.

The sample holds a few counts of this clonotype. The rearrangement joins TRBV2 to TRBJ2-7; D may be TRBD1 (5 bases). CDR3 size: 13 residues. Trimming shortened V by 8 bases and J by 1 base, and 12 bases separated the two germline ends. Germline V gives CDR1 SNHLY, CDR2 FYNNEI. CDR3 region: CASPRGRSYEQYF. DNA of the CDR3: TGTGCCAGCCCAAGGGGCAGGTCCTACGAGCAGTACTTC.

V is TRBV10-3 and J is TRBJ2-1; TRBD2 aligns across 7 bases. CDR3 length: 18 amino acids. V was pared by 0 bases and J by 7 bases, with 15 bases of the junction left unmatched. Germline CDR1 reads ENHRY; CDR2 reads SYGVKD. The DNA of the CDR3 is TGTGCCATCAGTGAGTCTATGGGGCGCGGGGGTGGTCGGAATGAGCAGTTCTTC. Encoded protein: CAISESMGRGGGRNEQFF.

In this sample, this clonotype turned up a few times. The gene calls are TRBV19 and TRBJ2-7, with unresolved D. Germline V lookup: CDR1 LNHDA, CDR2 SQIVND (reference sequence). V lost 3 bases to trimming and J lost 3 bases, with 15 bases between them. The CDR3 runs 15 residues. In nucleotides, the CDR3 is TGTGCCAGTAGTATGCAGCAGGTGCCTTACTACGAGCAGTACTTC. Protein product: CASSMQQVPYYEQYF.

This clonotype was observed at least ten times. This chain uses TRBV2 with TRBJ2-4; a possible D gene is TRBD2 (5 bases). Trimming took 4 bases from V and 9 from J, leaving 13 bases between them. The CDR3 length is 13 residues. CDR1 and CDR2 (germline): SNHLY, FYNNEI. CDR3 bases: TGTGCCAGCAGTGTGACCCTAGCAGGCATTCAGTACTTC. Residues: CASSVTLAGIQYF.

Many counts were recorded for this clonotype. The chain joins TRBV6-5 to TRBJ1-1, with a weak D call TRBD1 (6 bases). V lost 8 bases and J lost 10, with 20 bases in between. This CDR3 has 13 residues. CDR1 MNHEY and CDR2 SVGAGI come from the germline V gene. CDR3: CASQTGTSARAFF. As DNA, the CDR3 is TGTGCCAGCCAAACAGGGACATCTGCCCGAGCTTTCTTT.

This clonotype appeared many times. The chain links TRBV20-1 to TRBJ2-3; D possibly corresponds to TRBD1 (6 bases). V lost 5 bases to trimming and J lost 3 bases, with 12 bases between them. Germline V gives CDR1 DFQATT, CDR2 SNEGSKA (reference sequence). This CDR3 contains 13 residues. CDR3 in DNA: TGCAGTGCTGACGGACAGCTGACAGATACGCAGTATTTT. Its translation: CSADGQLTDTQYF.

Only a few counts were recorded for this clonotype. The chain couples TRBV11-2 to TRBJ2-1; the match to TRBD2 covers 10 bases. Germline trimming cut 5 bases from V and 4 bases from J; bases unmatched to any gene: 2. From germline, CDR1 is SGHAT and CDR2 FQNNGV. This CDR3 is 14 amino acids long. CDR3: CASSPLAGYNEQFF. Here the CDR3 DNA reads TGTGCCAGCAGCCCACTAGCGGGATACAATGAGCAGTTCTTC.

V gene TRBV6-1 combines with J gene TRBJ1-4, with TRBD1 matching 8 bases. In germline, CDR1 is MNHNS, CDR2 SASEGT. V lost 2 bases to trimming and J lost 6 bases; unmatched junction nucleotides: 8. This CDR3 is built from 16 residues. CDR3 sequence reads: CASSEWYLTGDEKLFF. CDR3 DNA sequence: TGTGCCAGCAGTGAATGGTACCTGACAGGGGATGAAAAACTGTTTTTT.

This clonotype was detected many times. CDR3: CASSSGLAGVNTDTQYF. CDR3 DNA: TGTGCCAGCAGCTCTGGCCTAGCGGGGGTTAACACAGATACGCAGTATTTT. V gene TRBV5-4 combines with J gene TRBJ2-3; TRBD2 matches 10 bases. The J segment lost 2 bases and the V segment lost 3 bases, leaving 9 bases of the junction unmatched. The CDR3 length is 17 residues. Looked up from germline, CDR1 is SGHNT and CDR2 is YYREEE (reference sequence).

The gene calls are TRBV25-1 and TRBJ1-1; TRBD1 matches at 8 bases. This CDR3 has 14 amino acids. Unmatched junction bases numbered 14, after V lost 6 bases and J lost 11 bases. Germline CDR1 MGHDK, CDR2 SYGVNS. The DNA for the CDR3 is TGTGCCAGCAGAGGTGGACAGGGCCTGAATGGGGCTTTCTTT. It yields the protein CASRGGQGLNGAFF.

The chain uses TRBV11-2 and TRBJ1-1, with D hard to call. CDR1 is SGHAT and CDR2 is FQNNGV in the germline V gene. Trimming pared 1 base from V and 4 bases from J, leaving 7 bases between. The CDR3 contains 13 residues. The CDR3 nucleotides read TGTGCCAGCAGCTTAGGGGAGGGCACTGAAGCTTTCTTT. Its protein product is CASSLGEGTEAFF.

Only a few counts were recorded for this clonotype. V usage is TRBV24-1 and J usage is TRBJ1-2; D remains ambiguous. V was clipped by 6 bases and J by 1 base, with 5 bases between them. Looked up from germline, CDR1 is KGHDR and CDR2 is SFDVKD. The CDR3 loop spans 12 amino acids. The CDR3 loop reads CATSQDNYGYTF. The CDR3 DNA sequence: TGTGCCACCAGTCAAGATAACTATGGCTACACCTTC.

This clonotype was seen ten or more times. J is TRBJ2-2 and V is TRBV5-4; D remains ambiguous. CDR3 size: 13 residues. The germline gives CDR1 SGHNT, CDR2 YYREEE (reference sequence). Trimming stripped 5 bases from V and 3 bases from J, with 8 bases between. The CDR3 sequence: CASRNSYTGELFF. DNA for the CDR3: TGTGCCAGCAGGAACAGCTACACCGGGGAGCTGTTTTTT. Full variable domain (missing parts from reference TRBV5-4 and TRBJ2-2): ETGVTQSPTHLIKTRGQQVTLRCSSQSGHNTVSWYQQALGQGPQFIFQYYREEENGRGNFPPRFSGLQFPNYSSELNVNALELDDSALYLCASRNSYTGELFFGEGSRLTVL.

The chain links TRBV5-6 to TRBJ2-7, with D perhaps being TRBD1 or TRBD2 (5 bases each). CDR1 SGHDT and CDR2 YYEEEE come from the germline V gene. The CDR3 consists of 16 residues. V gave up 3 bases and J gave up 7 bases, with 23 bases separating them. As DNA, the CDR3 is TGTGCCAGCAGCTCGCAGTTAGCGTCCGCGTCAGGGGAGCAGTACTTC. It yields the protein CASSSQLASASGEQYF.

This clonotype was recorded at least ten times. The chain carries TRBV4-3 and TRBJ2-3; TRBD2 might be the D (5 bases). The CDR3 is 16 amino acids. Deletions cut 0 bases from V and 0 bases from J, with 10 bases between. Per the germline V gene, CDR1 is LGHNA and CDR2 is YSLEER. In nucleotides, the CDR3 is TGCGCCAGCAGCCAAGATAGCAGGACTAGCACAGATACGCAGTATTTT. This translates into CASSQDSRTSTDTQYF.

This clonotype was detected many times. CDR3 protein: CASSLSGEGNTEAFF. The CDR3 bases are TGTGCCAGCAGTTTGTCAGGGGAAGGGAACACTGAAGCTTTCTTT. V and J are TRBV27 and TRBJ1-1; possible D gene TRBD1, 6 bases. The V gene's germline CDR1 is MNHEY and CDR2 SMNVEV (reference sequence). The CDR3 contains 15 residues. Trimming cost V 3 bases and J 1 base, with 12 bases left between them.

This clonotype was observed many times. This sequence joins TRBV4-3 and TRBJ1-4; D is perhaps TRBD1 (5 bases). V lost 1 base, J lost 3 bases, and 12 bases lay in between. The germline V gene encodes CDR1 LGHNA and CDR2 YSLEER. The CDR3 loop spans 16 amino acids. CDR3 coding DNA: TGCGCCAGCAGCCAAGGGCTGGCGGGGGCTAATGAAAAACTGTTTTTT. Its protein is CASSQGLAGANEKLFF.

This clonotype appeared many times. CDR3 bases: TGTGCCAGCAGCCACCGAAGGTGGGGGGGCCAGGATGAGCAGTTCTTC. Residues: CASSHRRWGGQDEQFF. This chain links TRBV3-1 with TRBJ2-1, with D possibly being TRBD2 (7 bases). Germline V CDR1 and CDR2: LGHDT, YNNKEL (reference sequence). This CDR3 contains 16 residues. V was cut by 3 bases and J by 8 bases, with 20 bases left in between.

In nucleotides, the CDR3 is TGTGCCAGCAGCCAAGGGGCGACTAGCGGGATCCAAAGGCAGTATTTT. Its protein is CASSQGATSGIQRQYF. The J gene is TRBJ2-3, the V gene TRBV4-2, with 11 bases aligning to TRBD2. V lost 1 base, J lost 11 bases, and 11 bases stayed unmatched. The CDR3 has 16 amino acids. CDR1 and CDR2 from the germline V gene are LGHNA and YNFKEQ.

This clonotype was found many times. This rearrangement joins TRBV5-1 to TRBJ1-1, with TRBD1 matching 7 bases. V dropped 0 bases and J dropped 4; count of bases not matched to a gene: 15. Germline V gene data show CDR1 as SGHRS and CDR2 as YFSETQ. CDR3 length: 18 residues. The CDR3 DNA reads as TGCGCCAGCAGCTTGGCTCGGTTTACAGGGGAAGGGGGCACTGAAGCTTTCTTT. Its translation: CASSLARFTGEGGTEAFF.

CDR3 DNA sequence: TGTGCCAGCAGCTTTAAAGGGGAGGATACGCAGTATTTT. It yields the protein CASSFKGEDTQYF. This sequence joins TRBV7-2 and TRBJ2-3, with D perhaps given as TRBD1 or TRBD2 (5 bases each). The V and J ends lost 3 bases and 6 bases respectively, with 10 bases between them. Germline CDR1 and CDR2: SGHTA and FQGNSA. This CDR3 region has 13 residues.

This clonotype was seen a handful of times. The chain couples TRBV6-2 or TRBV6-3 to TRBJ2-3, with 11 bases that match TRBD1. Germline V gene lookup returns CDR1 MNHEY and CDR2 SVGEGT. This CDR3 is 19 amino acids long. Trimming took 0 bases from V and 3 from J; bases not matched to a gene: 11. The CDR3 DNA follows: TGTGCCAGCAGTTACTCCGGACGGACAGGGGGCGGTAGGACAGATACGCAGTATTTT. This codes for CASSYSGRTGGGRTDTQYF.

The sample holds many counts of this clonotype. CDR3 in amino acids: CASSPDQRSYNEQFF. DNA of the CDR3: TGCGCCAGCAGCCCCGATCAGCGGTCCTACAATGAGCAGTTCTTC. The chain uses TRBV5-1 and TRBJ2-1; weak D call: TRBD2 (5 bases). Deletions cut 4 bases from V and 1 base from J, with 12 bases between. Germline V CDR1 and CDR2: SGHRS, YFSETQ. This CDR3 is 15 amino acids long.

At least ten counts were recorded for this clonotype. This CDR3 is CAGPGTYEQYF. As DNA, the CDR3 is TGCGCCGGCCCGGGAACCTACGAGCAGTACTTC. This chain joins TRBV23-1 and TRBJ2-7; perhaps TRBD2 as D (5 bases). Being an ORF, TRBV23-1 has a function that is uncertain. Trimming cost V 11 bases and J 2 bases, with 10 bases left between them. The CDR3 runs 11 residues.

The genes are TRBV10-3 and TRBJ1-6; 9 bases are shared with TRBD1. CDR3 size: 17 residues. CDR1 ENHRY and CDR2 SYGVKD come from the germline V gene. V lost 3 bases, J lost 4 bases, and 7 bases stayed unmatched. The CDR3 DNA follows: TGTGCCATCAGTGAAAACCCGGGACAGGGTTATAATTCACCCCTCCACTTT. It is translated as CAISENPGQGYNSPLHF.

This clonotype was seen at least ten times. The chain links TRBV3-1 to TRBJ2-7, with a possible D match to TRBD2 (5 bases). This CDR3 spans 15 amino acids. Germline V gives CDR1 LGHDT, CDR2 YNNKEL (reference sequence). The ends were cut back, 1 base at V and 0 bases at J, with 10 bases in the middle. The CDR3 nucleotides read TGTGCCAGCAGCCAAGCCCCGGGATCCTCCTACGAGCAGTACTTC. Amino acids: CASSQAPGSSYEQYF.

This clonotype has more than one count but fewer than ten. V is TRBV14 and J is TRBJ2-7; D is unclear. The CDR3 length is 12 residues. V gave up 1 base and J gave up 3 bases, with 4 bases separating them. Germline CDR1 is SGHDN and CDR2 is FVKESK. For the CDR3, the DNA is TGTGCCAGCAGCCAAGGGGTCTACGAGCAGTACTTC. Protein sequence: CASSQGVYEQYF.

This clonotype was picked up many times. The chain employs TRBV20-1 and TRBJ1-6, with TRBD1 matching over 9 bases. The CDR3 totals 18 residues. Germline-derived CDR1 and CDR2 are DFQATT and SNEGSKA (reference sequence). Losses at the gene ends were 3 bases for V and 3 bases for J; bases not matched to a gene: 12. The CDR3 loop is CSARAETGGIGYNSPLHF. The CDR3 DNA follows: TGCAGTGCTAGGGCGGAGACAGGGGGTATTGGCTATAATTCACCCCTCCACTTT.

This clonotype was recorded a few times. This chain links TRBV10-1 with TRBJ2-7, with TRBD2 matching over 10 bases. CDR3 size: 13 residues. CDR1 is WNHNN and CDR2 is SYGVQD in the germline V gene (reference sequence). V lost 5 bases to trimming and J lost 5 bases; unmatched junction nucleotides: 3. The CDR3 reads CASSPSGRNEQYF. The CDR3 DNA reads as TGCGCCAGCAGTCCTAGCGGGAGAAACGAGCAGTACTTC.

This clonotype showed up just a few times. This rearrangement joins TRBV12-3 or TRBV12-4 to TRBJ2-3; 8 bases are shared with TRBD2. The CDR3 is 14 residues long. Trimming took 6 bases from V and 6 from J; bases not matched to a gene: 8. This CDR3 is CASRLAENGDTQYF. The CDR3 DNA reads TGTGCCAGCAGACTAGCGGAGAACGGGGATACGCAGTATTTT.

This clonotype was detected ten times or more. The rearrangement uses TRBV10-2 and TRBJ2-3; 9 positions match TRBD2. This CDR3 has 14 amino acids. The J segment lost 5 bases and the V segment lost 6 bases, leaving 6 bases of the junction unmatched. The V gene's germline CDR1 is WSHSY and CDR2 SAAADI. The DNA of the CDR3 is TGCGCCAGCAGCCCTAGCGGGAAAGGAGATACGCAGTATTTT. This encodes CASSPSGKGDTQYF.

This clonotype was observed many times. The chain combines TRBV3-1 with TRBJ2-3; 13 bases match TRBD2. This CDR3 has 14 residues. Germline assignment: CDR1 LGHDT and CDR2 YNNKEL (reference sequence). Trimming took 0 bases from V and 15 from J; bases not matched to a gene: 6. CDR3 nucleotide sequence: TGTGCCAGCAGCCAAGATCAAGGACTAGCGGGGGTATATTTT. Protein: CASSQDQGLAGVYF.